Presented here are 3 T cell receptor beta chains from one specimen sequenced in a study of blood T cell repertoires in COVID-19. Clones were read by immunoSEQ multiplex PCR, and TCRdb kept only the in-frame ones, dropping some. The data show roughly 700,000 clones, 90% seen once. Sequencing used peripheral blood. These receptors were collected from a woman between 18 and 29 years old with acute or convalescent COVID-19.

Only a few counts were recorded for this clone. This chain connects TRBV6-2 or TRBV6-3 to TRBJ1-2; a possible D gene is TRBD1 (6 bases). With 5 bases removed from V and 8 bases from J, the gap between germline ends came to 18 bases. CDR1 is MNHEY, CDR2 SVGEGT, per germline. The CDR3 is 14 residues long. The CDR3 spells CASSLLYRAFGYTF. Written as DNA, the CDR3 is TGTGCCAGCAGTCTTTTATACAGGGCCTTCGGCTACACCTTC.

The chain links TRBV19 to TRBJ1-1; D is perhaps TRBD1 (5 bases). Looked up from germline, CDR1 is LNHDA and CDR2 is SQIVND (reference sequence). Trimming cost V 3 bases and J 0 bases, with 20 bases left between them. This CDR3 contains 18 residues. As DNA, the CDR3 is TGTGCCAGTAGTATCCCCCGCGGGAGGGGAAACCTGAACACTGAAGCTTTCTTT. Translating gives CASSIPRGRGNLNTEAFF.

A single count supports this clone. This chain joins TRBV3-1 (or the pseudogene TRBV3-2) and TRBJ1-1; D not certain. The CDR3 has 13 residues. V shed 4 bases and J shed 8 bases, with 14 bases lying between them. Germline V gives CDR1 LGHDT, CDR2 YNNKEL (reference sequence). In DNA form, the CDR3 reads TGTGCCAGCAGCCTTCTGGAGAGCGTAGAAGCTTTCTTT. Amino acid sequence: CASSLLESVEAFF.